What follows are 18 T cell receptor beta chains derived from one specimen sequenced in a study of beta chain features in type 1 diabetes. Findings and limits, study-wide: Among all four CD4+ subsets, Type 1 diabetes patients had TCRB CDR3s that were moderately but significantly shorter.

Their recognized antigens are unknown. The whole isolated RNA underwent reverse transcription, so sequencing captured expressed TCRB transcripts. Clones were sequenced by immunoSEQ multiplex PCR, and TCRdb holds only the in-frame ones, with some missing. The table has about 180,000 clones, around 8% seen once; the top ten hold 0.94%. The source material was central memory CD4+ T cells from blood. These receptor sequences come from a middle-aged woman with type 1 diabetes.

Only a few counts were recorded for this clone. The J gene is TRBJ2-1, the V gene TRBV11-3, with TRBD1 as a possible D gene (5 bases). This CDR3 is 17 amino acids long. The germline V gene encodes CDR1 SGHNT and CDR2 YENEEA. V lost 1 base and J lost 3, with 16 bases in between. CDR3 coding DNA: TGTGCCAGCAGCTTAGGGGTGGCTAGGGGTAGCTACAATGAGCAGTTCTTC. It codes for CASSLGVARGSYNEQFF.

This rearrangement joins TRBV19 to TRBJ2-1; 7 bases are shared with TRBD2. The CDR3 sequence is 15 residues long. Germline V gene data show CDR1 as LNHDA and CDR2 as SQIVND (reference sequence). Trimming removed 5 bases from V and 9 bases from J; junction bases left unmatched: 13. This CDR3 is CASSPPAGSAAEQFF. CDR3 DNA: TGTGCCAGTAGTCCCCCAGCGGGGAGTGCCGCTGAGCAGTTCTTC.

The CDR3 DNA is TGTGCCAGCAACCCGGGGAGGGGACCAAATCAGCCCCAGCATTTT. Translated, it gives CASNPGRGPNQPQHF. The chain combines TRBV6-6 with TRBJ1-5; D is possibly TRBD1 (5 bases). Trimming left V 7 bases short and J 4 bases short, with 17 bases between. Germline CDR1 MNHNY, CDR2 SVGAGI (reference sequence). The CDR3 runs 15 residues.

The CDR3 nucleotides are TGTGCCAGTAGTATCGGGTTAGTAGGCAATCAGCCCCAGCATTTT. Residues: CASSIGLVGNQPQHF. This chain uses TRBV19 with TRBJ1-5, with unresolved D. The germline V and J ends were trimmed by 3 bases and 2 bases, with 11 bases remaining between them. This CDR3 contains 15 residues. Germline V lookup: CDR1 LNHDA, CDR2 SQIVND (reference sequence). Combining the CDR3 with reference TRBV19 and TRBJ1-5 gives the whole variable domain DGGITQSPKYLFRKEGQNVTLSCEQNLNHDAMYWYRQDPGQGLRLIYYSQIVNDFQKGDIAEGYSVSREKKESFPLTVTSAQKNPTAFYLCASSIGLVGNQPQHFGDGTRLSIL.

This clone was found many times. The rearrangement uses TRBV28 and TRBJ2-7; D not resolved. Germline CDR1 MDHEN, CDR2 SYDVKM. The CDR3 runs 11 residues. The V end was cut by 8 bases, the J end by 4 bases, with 9 bases between. The chain's CDR3 is CASHSGYEQYF. The CDR3 DNA reads TGTGCCAGCCACTCGGGTTACGAGCAGTACTTC.

This clone has just a few counts. V is TRBV28 and J is TRBJ1-1, with a tentative D call TRBD1 (5 bases). Germline V gene lookup returns CDR1 MDHEN and CDR2 SYDVKM. Trimming stripped 3 bases from V and 4 bases from J, with 15 bases between. The CDR3 contains 15 residues. In DNA, the CDR3 is TGTGCCAGCAGTTTTCCTGGGACTTCGGGCACTGAAGCTTTCTTT. Its translation: CASSFPGTSGTEAFF. Drawing the rest from reference TRBV28 and TRBJ1-1, the complete variable domain is DVKVTQSSRYLVKRTGEKVFLECVQDMDHENMFWYRQDPGLGLRLIYFSYDVKMKEKGDIPEGYSVSREKKERFSLILESASTNQTSMYLCASSFPGTSGTEAFFGQGTRLTVV.

The chain carries TRBV2 and TRBJ1-2; TRBD1 might be the D (6 bases). The germline V gene encodes CDR1 SNHLY and CDR2 FYNNEI. The CDR3 is made up of 14 amino acids. V lost 1 base, J lost 3 bases, and 9 bases lay in between. The CDR3 protein is CASSEGQGHYGYTF. As DNA, the CDR3 is TGTGCCAGCAGTGAAGGGCAGGGGCACTATGGCTACACCTTC. Complete variable domain (other parts from reference TRBV2 and TRBJ1-2): EPEVTQTPSHQVTQMGQEVILRCVPISNHLYFYWYRQILGQKVEFLVSFYNNEISEKSEIFDDQFSVERPDGSNFTLKIRSTKLEDSAMYFCASSEGQGHYGYTFGSGTRLTVV.

This chain uses TRBV5-5 with TRBJ2-3; D is possibly TRBD1 (6 bases). This CDR3 has 17 amino acids. V lost 7 bases and J lost 1, with 22 bases in between. Germline V lookup: CDR1 SGHKS, CDR2 YYEKEE (reference sequence). The CDR3 bases are TGTGCCAGCGGCCCCCGGGACACTTCGACTCGCACAGATACGCAGTATTTT. Residues: CASGPRDTSTRTDTQYF.

The rearrangement joins TRBV7-2 to TRBJ1-5; possibly TRBD1 for D (6 bases). CDR1 and CDR2 (germline): SGHTA, FQGNSA. V shed 7 bases and J shed 0 bases, with 16 bases lying between them. The CDR3 runs to 16 residues. CDR3 amino acids: CASNAQGIGSNQPQHF. The DNA of the CDR3 is TGTGCCAGCAACGCCCAGGGGATTGGTAGCAATCAGCCCCAGCATTTT.

This clone was observed a few times. The chain employs TRBV19 and TRBJ2-5, with D possibly being TRBD2 (5 bases). The CDR3 is 11 amino acids. The germline CDR1 and CDR2 sequences are LNHDA and SQIVND (reference sequence). V was shortened by 10 bases and J by 6 bases, with 12 bases between the two germline ends. As DNA, the CDR3 is TGTGCCACCGCGGACTCGCAGACCCAGTACTTC. This sequence encodes CATADSQTQYF.

This clone has a count of ten or more. The genes are TRBV28 and TRBJ1-1, with unresolved D. Germline-derived CDR1 and CDR2 are MDHEN and SYDVKM. V was shortened by 2 bases and J by 4 bases, with 11 bases between the two germline ends. The CDR3 is 14 residues long. CDR3 sequence (DNA): TGTGCCAGCAGTTTAATCGGGAGCGGCACTGAAGCTTTCTTT. Translated, it gives CASSLIGSGTEAFF.

The J gene is TRBJ2-5, the V gene TRBV7-6; D is perhaps TRBD1 (5 bases). The J call is in doubt because the DNA end fits TRBJ2-7 better. Germline V gene lookup returns CDR1 SGHVS and CDR2 FNYEAQ. CDR3 length: 15 residues. CDR3: CASSLGGQGFDEQYF. The CDR3 DNA sequence: TGTGCCAGCAGCTTAGGGGGTCAGGGATTCGACGAGCAGTACTTC.

This clone came up a few times. The gene calls are TRBV5-1 and TRBJ2-7, with D maybe TRBD2 (7 bases). This CDR3 has 15 residues. The germline CDR1 and CDR2 sequences are SGHRS and YFSETQ. The V and J ends lost 4 bases and 11 bases respectively, with 25 bases between them. The CDR3 sequence: CASSANRDPSGMEYF. CDR3 coding DNA: TGCGCCAGCAGCGCTAACAGGGATCCCAGCGGGATGGAGTACTTC.

This clone was picked up many times. The V and J genes are TRBV7-2 and TRBJ2-7; TRBD1 is a possible D gene (7 bases). This CDR3 region has 15 residues. V dropped 5 bases and J dropped 2 bases, with 16 bases sitting between them. Germline CDR1 and CDR2: SGHTA and FQGNSA. CDR3 DNA sequence: TGTGCCAGCAGCCTCGAGGAGGGGGCTACCTACGAGCAGTACTTC. Its translation: CASSLEEGATYEQYF.

This rearrangement joins TRBV5-1 to TRBJ2-2; 14 bases match TRBD2. The CDR3 runs to 16 residues. Germline loops: CDR1 SGHRS, CDR2 YFSETQ. V lost 3 bases to trimming and J lost 4 bases; unmatched junction nucleotides: 2. The CDR3 sequence is CASSSGLAGGTGELFF. The CDR3 nucleotides are TGCGCCAGCAGCTCTGGACTAGCGGGGGGCACCGGGGAGCTGTTTTTT.

V usage is TRBV9 and J usage is TRBJ2-3; tentative D call: TRBD1 (5 bases). This CDR3 has 16 residues. Per germline, CDR1 SGDLS and CDR2 YYNGEE. Trimming took off 0 bases at V and 0 bases at J, with 11 bases between the two ends. CDR3 amino acids: CASSVDQGMSTDTQYF. The CDR3, as DNA: TGTGCCAGCAGCGTAGATCAGGGTATGAGCACAGATACGCAGTATTTT.

This clone was counted a few times. This chain uses TRBV10-3 with TRBJ2-7; 10 bases are shared with TRBD2. The CDR3 covers 15 residues. V trimming: 3 bases; J trimming: 5 bases; junction bases outside the gene matches: 7. Per the germline V gene, CDR1 is ENHRY and CDR2 is SYGVKD. CDR3 in amino acids: CAISDLAGETDEQYF. The CDR3, as DNA: TGTGCCATCAGTGACCTAGCGGGAGAAACCGACGAGCAGTACTTC.

The J gene is TRBJ1-1, the V gene TRBV11-2; 7 positions match TRBD1. Germline-derived CDR1 and CDR2 are SGHAT and FQNNGV. This CDR3 is built from 16 residues. The trim removed 2 bases at V and 5 bases at J, leaving 11 bases unmatched. The CDR3 region is CASSLKGAGGTTEAFF. The CDR3 region has the DNA TGTGCCAGCAGCTTAAAGGGGGCAGGGGGAACGACTGAAGCTTTCTTT.